Listed here are 15 T cell receptor beta chains from one sample, sequenced in a study of blood T cell repertoires in COVID-19. Profiling relied on immunoSEQ multiplex PCR, and the TCRdb table lists in-frame clones only, not all of them. The sample includes some 170,000 clones, around 80% seen only once; the top ten take nearly 15%. Sequences were obtained from PBMCs or T cells enriched from blood (not recorded which). The origin of the receptors is a man aged 50-60 years who had recovered from COVID-19.

Details on this clone: The sample has other DNA sequences that encode this CDR3 too. The chain joins TRBV7-8 to TRBJ1-6; 7 bases agree with TRBD1. V lost 0 bases and J lost 6; bases outside the gene matches: 2. The CDR3 length is 15 residues. Looked up from germline, CDR1 is SGHVS and CDR2 is FQNEAQ. The CDR3 sequence: CASSLAQGVNSPLHF. The CDR3 DNA sequence: TGTGCCAGCAGCTTAGCGCAGGGGGTTAATTCACCCCTCCACTTT.

The chain employs TRBV27 and TRBJ1-2, with 9 bases that match TRBD1. The CDR3 extends over 14 amino acids. Trimming took 6 bases from V and 3 from J; bases not matched to a gene: 5. Germline loops: CDR1 MNHEY, CDR2 SMNVEV (reference sequence). Written as DNA, the CDR3 is TGTGCCAGCAGGCGGACAGGGGCGGACTATGGCTACACCTTC. It specifies CASRRTGADYGYTF.

This clone was seen a single time. The rearrangement joins TRBV5-1 to TRBJ2-6; D is undetermined. Germline V gene lookup returns CDR1 SGHRS and CDR2 YFSETQ. The CDR3 extends over 16 amino acids. The V end lost 4 bases, the J end lost 0 bases, and 11 bases lay between the germline ends. The CDR3 DNA sequence: TGCGCCAGCAGCCGGGTGATTAGCTCTGGGGCCAACGTCCTGACTTTC. Its translation: CASSRVISSGANVLTF. Supplemented by reference TRBV5-1 and TRBJ2-6, the full variable domain reads KAGVTQTPRYLIKTRGQQVTLSCSPISGHRSVSWYQQTPGQGLQFLFEYFSETQRNKGNFPGRFSGRQFSNSRSEMNVSTLELGDSALYLCASSRVISSGANVLTFGAGSRLTVL.

The chain combines TRBV24-1 with TRBJ1-2; no clear D. The CDR3 spans 12 residues. Trimming took off 1 base at V and 7 bases at J, with 6 bases between the two ends. In germline, CDR1 is KGHDR, CDR2 SFDVKD. The DNA for the CDR3 is TGTGCCACCAGTGATTTAGCAGGTGGCTACACCTTC. It specifies CATSDLAGGYTF.

The V call is TRBV28, the J call TRBJ1-2; D gene uncertain. Trimming took off 2 bases at V and 3 bases at J, with 10 bases between the two ends. The CDR3 runs 14 residues. CDR1 is MDHEN and CDR2 is SYDVKM in the germline V gene. The CDR3 region is CASSLQAGDYGYTF. The CDR3 DNA reads TGTGCCAGCAGTTTACAGGCCGGGGACTATGGCTACACCTTC.

The chain links TRBV5-1 to TRBJ1-5; D is perhaps TRBD1 (5 bases). The ends were cut back, 0 bases at V and 1 base at J, with 8 bases in the middle. Looked up from germline, CDR1 is SGHRS and CDR2 is YFSETQ. The CDR3 extends over 15 amino acids. The CDR3 DNA reads as TGCGCCAGCAGCTTGGGGACATCGAGCAATCAGCCCCAGCATTTT. Translated, it gives CASSLGTSSNQPQHF.

The chain is built from TRBV5-1 and TRBJ1-2, with 9 nucleotides matching TRBD1. Unmatched junction bases numbered 3, after V lost 4 bases and J lost 8 bases. This CDR3 is built from 12 residues. The germline V gene has CDR1 SGHRS and CDR2 YFSETQ. CDR3 DNA: TGCGCCAGCAGCCGGACAGGGGACGGCTACACCTTC. Encoded protein: CASSRTGDGYTF.

This clone appeared many times. This chain connects TRBV6-5 to TRBJ2-5; 14 nucleotides agree with TRBD2. Germline V gene sequence: CDR1 MNHEY, CDR2 SVGAGI. The junction had 1 base not matched to a gene; V was cut back by 6 bases and J by 1 base. The CDR3 is 15 residues long. The DNA of the CDR3 is TGTGCCAGCAGAGGACTAGCGGGGGGCCAAGAGACCCAGTACTTC. Protein product: CASRGLAGGQETQYF.

The chain employs TRBV2 and TRBJ2-7; 10 bases align to TRBD1. The germline gives CDR1 SNHLY, CDR2 FYNNEI. The CDR3 has 14 residues. The V and J ends lost 5 bases and 5 bases, in that order; junction bases with no gene match: 6. The CDR3 nucleotides are TGTGCCAGCAGTCCCGACAGGGGGCGGCACGAGCAGTACTTC. It encodes CASSPDRGRHEQYF.

The chain is built from TRBV6-5 and TRBJ1-1, with D perhaps TRBD1 (5 bases). The CDR3 sequence is 14 residues long. The V end lost 6 bases, the J end lost 2 bases, and 13 bases lay between the germline ends. Germline CDR1 MNHEY, CDR2 SVGAGI. CDR3 nucleotides: TGTGCCAGCAGGTGGCAGGGTGGAAACACTGAAGCTTTCTTT. Protein sequence: CASRWQGGNTEAFF.

The rearrangement links TRBV20-1 to TRBJ1-2; 8 bases map to TRBD1. CDR1 and CDR2 from the germline V gene are DFQATT and SNEGSKA (reference sequence). This CDR3 has 11 residues. Trimming removed 6 bases from V and 8 bases from J; junction bases left unmatched: 5. In nucleotides, the CDR3 is TGCAGTGCCCGACAGGGGCTCGGCTACACCTTC. This sequence encodes CSARQGLGYTF.

V and J are TRBV7-6 and TRBJ1-6, with D tentatively TRBD1 (5 bases). The CDR3 length is 13 residues. From germline, CDR1 is SGHVS and CDR2 FNYEAQ. V shed 3 bases and J shed 7 bases, with 7 bases lying between them. The CDR3 bases are TGTGCCAGCAGCTTTCAGGGAAATTCACCCCTCCACTTT. It codes for CASSFQGNSPLHF.

The rearrangement uses TRBV28 and TRBJ2-1; possible D gene TRBD2, 7 bases. Germline loops: CDR1 MDHEN, CDR2 SYDVKM. The CDR3 runs 15 residues. V lost 6 bases to trimming and J lost 6 bases, with 18 bases between them. CDR3 bases: TGTGCCAGCAGCCCAAGGGGGGGCGTGGGCAATGAGCAGTTCTTC. This sequence encodes CASSPRGGVGNEQFF.

This chain links TRBV7-2 with TRBJ2-7; 10 bases line up with TRBD2. Germline loops: CDR1 SGHTA, CDR2 FQGNSA. V was pared by 5 bases and J by 2 bases, with 3 bases of the junction left unmatched. The CDR3 has 14 amino acids. The CDR3 sequence: CASSRTSGTYEQYF. For the CDR3, the DNA is TGTGCCAGCAGCCGGACTAGCGGTACCTACGAGCAGTACTTC. The full variable domain, in which reference TRBV7-2 and TRBJ2-7 provide the parts outside the CDR3, is GAGVSQSPSNKVTEKGKDVELRCDPISGHTALYWYRQSLGQGLEFLIYFQGNSAPDKSGLPSDRFSAERTGGSVSTLTIQRTQQEDSAVYLCASSRTSGTYEQYFGPGTRLTVT.

V gene TRBV7-3 combines with J gene TRBJ2-1, with D possibly TRBD1 on 5 matching bases. Germline-derived CDR1 and CDR2 are SGHTA and FQGTGA. V was trimmed by 5 bases and J by 2 bases, leaving 7 bases between them. The CDR3 has 13 amino acids. The CDR3 protein is CASSQGAYNEQFF. The CDR3 DNA reads as TGTGCCAGCAGCCAAGGGGCCTACAATGAGCAGTTCTTC. The entire variable domain, with the rest obtained from reference TRBV7-3 and TRBJ2-1, is as follows: GAGVSQTPSNKVTEKGKYVELRCDPISGHTALYWYRQSLGQGPEFLIYFQGTGAADDSGLPNDRFFAVRPEGSVSTLKIQRTERGDSAVYLCASSQGAYNEQFFGPGTRLTVL.